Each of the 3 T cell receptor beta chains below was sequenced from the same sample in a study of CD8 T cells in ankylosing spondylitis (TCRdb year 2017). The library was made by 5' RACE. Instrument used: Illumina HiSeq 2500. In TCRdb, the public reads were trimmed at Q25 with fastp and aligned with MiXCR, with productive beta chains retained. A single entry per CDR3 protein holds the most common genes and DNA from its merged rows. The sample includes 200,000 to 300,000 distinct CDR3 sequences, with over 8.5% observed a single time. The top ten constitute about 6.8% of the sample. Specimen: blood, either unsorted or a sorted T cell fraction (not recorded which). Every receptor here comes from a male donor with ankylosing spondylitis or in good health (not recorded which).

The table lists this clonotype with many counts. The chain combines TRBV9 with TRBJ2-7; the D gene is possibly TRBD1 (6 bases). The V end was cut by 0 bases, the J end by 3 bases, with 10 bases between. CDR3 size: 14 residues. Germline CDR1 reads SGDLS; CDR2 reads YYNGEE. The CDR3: CASSVDGRGYEQYF. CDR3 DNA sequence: TGTGCCAGCAGCGTAGACGGCAGGGGCTACGAGCAGTACTTC.

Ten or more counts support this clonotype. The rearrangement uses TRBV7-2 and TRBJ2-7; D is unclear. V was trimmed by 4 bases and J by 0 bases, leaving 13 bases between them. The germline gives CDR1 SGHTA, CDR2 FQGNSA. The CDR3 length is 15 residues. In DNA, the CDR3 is TGTGCCAGCAGCTCGAGCACCCTGCCCTCCTACGAGCAGTACTTC. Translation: CASSSSTLPSYEQYF.

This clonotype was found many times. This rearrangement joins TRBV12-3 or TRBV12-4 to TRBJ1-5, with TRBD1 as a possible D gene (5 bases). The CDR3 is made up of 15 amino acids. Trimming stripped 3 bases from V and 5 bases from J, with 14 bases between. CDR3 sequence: CASSFGGAGDQPQHF. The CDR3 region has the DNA TGTGCCAGCAGTTTCGGAGGGGCCGGGGATCAGCCCCAGCATTTT.